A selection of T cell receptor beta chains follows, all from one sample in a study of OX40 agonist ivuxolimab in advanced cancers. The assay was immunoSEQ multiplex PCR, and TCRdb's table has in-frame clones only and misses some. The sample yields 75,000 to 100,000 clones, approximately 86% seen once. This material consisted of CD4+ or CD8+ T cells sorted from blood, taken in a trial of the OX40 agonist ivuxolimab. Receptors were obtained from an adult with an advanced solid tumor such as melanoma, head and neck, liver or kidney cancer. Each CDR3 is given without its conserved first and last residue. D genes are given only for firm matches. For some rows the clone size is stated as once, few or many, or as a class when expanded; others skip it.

cdr3_aa: ASSLDQQTYGYT
d_call: .
clone_size: few
j_call: TRBJ1-2
v_call: TRBV7-3

cdr3_aa: ASSGTTNEKLF
d_call: .
clone_size: .
j_call: TRBJ1-4
v_call: TRBV19

cdr3_aa: ASREGTPPYEQY
d_call: .
clone_size: .
j_call: TRBJ2-7
v_call: TRBV6-5

cdr3_aa: ASSQTARNTIY
d_call: .
clone_size: .
j_call: TRBJ1-3
v_call: TRBV4-3

cdr3_aa: ASSQGGQGHYNEQF
d_call: TRBD1
clone_size: .
j_call: TRBJ2-1
v_call: TRBV4-3

cdr3_aa: ASSPRQASGYT
d_call: .
clone_size: .
j_call: TRBJ1-2
v_call: TRBV14

cdr3_aa: ASSPGGGGNSPLH
d_call: .
clone_size: .
j_call: TRBJ1-6
v_call: TRBV6-5

cdr3_aa: ASSLGQEGGEQY
d_call: .
clone_size: .
j_call: TRBJ2-7
v_call: TRBV27

cdr3_aa: ATSRGGVMSYEQY
d_call: .
clone_size: once
j_call: TRBJ2-7
v_call: TRBV15

cdr3_aa: ASSQITGYTGELF
d_call: .
clone_size: .
j_call: TRBJ2-2
v_call: TRBV14

cdr3_aa: AWQKGLQAYEQY
d_call: .
clone_size: .
j_call: TRBJ2-7
v_call: TRBV30

cdr3_aa: AIRWASGRGGETQY
d_call: TRBD2
clone_size: .
j_call: TRBJ2-5
v_call: TRBV10-3

cdr3_aa: SVAKGQGLHEQY
d_call: TRBD1
clone_size: .
j_call: TRBJ2-7
v_call: TRBV29-1

cdr3_aa: ASSPQTSADTQY
d_call: .
clone_size: once
j_call: TRBJ2-3
v_call: TRBV6-4

cdr3_aa: ASSVGTASSYEQY
d_call: .
clone_size: .
j_call: TRBJ2-7
v_call: TRBV9

cdr3_aa: ASSYSSQLDQPQH
d_call: .
clone_size: .
j_call: TRBJ1-5
v_call: TRBV6-5

cdr3_aa: ASNMGNTEAF
d_call: .
clone_size: .
j_call: TRBJ1-1
v_call: TRBV7-2

cdr3_aa: ASSSPRRAGGPKNIQY
d_call: TRBD2
clone_size: once
j_call: TRBJ2-4
v_call: TRBV7-2

cdr3_aa: ASSPSGQRLSEAF
d_call: TRBD1
clone_size: .
j_call: TRBJ1-1
v_call: TRBV7-2

cdr3_aa: ASSLTGIRTDTQY
d_call: .
clone_size: .
j_call: TRBJ2-3
v_call: TRBV7-3

cdr3_aa: SARARSTQY
d_call: .
clone_size: .
j_call: TRBJ2-3
v_call: TRBV20-1

cdr3_aa: ASSLAITSYEQY
d_call: .
clone_size: .
j_call: TRBJ2-7
v_call: TRBV5-1

cdr3_aa: ASSLRGLGNEQF
d_call: .
clone_size: .
j_call: TRBJ2-1
v_call: TRBV27

cdr3_aa: ASSLGLPSHGYT
d_call: .
clone_size: once
j_call: TRBJ1-2
v_call: TRBV7-2

cdr3_aa: ASSIYSDGEAF
d_call: .
clone_size: .
j_call: TRBJ1-1
v_call: TRBV19

cdr3_aa: ASSQDRLAGALTQY
d_call: TRBD2
clone_size: once
j_call: TRBJ2-3
v_call: TRBV4-1

cdr3_aa: ASSPGRTGQPQH
d_call: .
clone_size: .
j_call: TRBJ1-5
v_call: TRBV28

cdr3_aa: ASSIRTSRPDTQY
d_call: TRBD2
clone_size: .
j_call: TRBJ2-3
v_call: TRBV28

cdr3_aa: ATSSGTSGDEQY
d_call: TRBD2
clone_size: .
j_call: TRBJ2-7
v_call: TRBV15

cdr3_aa: ASSSAGVAWDEQY
d_call: .
clone_size: .
j_call: TRBJ2-7
v_call: TRBV7-8

cdr3_aa: ASSQDRARAHRGLRVSNQPQH
d_call: TRBD1
clone_size: .
j_call: TRBJ1-5
v_call: TRBV14

cdr3_aa: ASSAQPGGYEKLF
d_call: .
clone_size: .
j_call: TRBJ1-4
v_call: TRBV9

cdr3_aa: ASSEQGSPLH
d_call: .
clone_size: .
j_call: TRBJ1-6
v_call: TRBV6-5

cdr3_aa: ASRSRVRNTEAF
d_call: .
clone_size: .
j_call: TRBJ1-1
v_call: TRBV6-1

cdr3_aa: STRQGAYEQY
d_call: TRBD1
clone_size: .
j_call: TRBJ2-7
v_call: TRBV29-1

cdr3_aa: ASSLDRGYEQF
d_call: TRBD1
clone_size: .
j_call: TRBJ2-1
v_call: TRBV7-3

cdr3_aa: ASSGPGQVMNTEAF
d_call: TRBD1
clone_size: .
j_call: TRBJ1-1
v_call: TRBV19

cdr3_aa: ASSAGTSIPNEQF
d_call: TRBD2
clone_size: few
j_call: TRBJ2-1
v_call: TRBV9

cdr3_aa: ASLTGGGTEAF
d_call: TRBD1
clone_size: once
j_call: TRBJ1-1
v_call: TRBV6-5

cdr3_aa: ASSLAPLSLAASSYEQY
d_call: TRBD2
clone_size: .
j_call: TRBJ2-7
v_call: TRBV5-1

cdr3_aa: ASSLARNTIY
d_call: .
clone_size: .
j_call: TRBJ1-3
v_call: TRBV7-2

cdr3_aa: SAVNGPAQY
d_call: .
clone_size: .
j_call: TRBJ2-5
v_call: TRBV20-1

cdr3_aa: ASSYTRAAYEQY
d_call: .
clone_size: .
j_call: TRBJ2-7
v_call: TRBV6-5

cdr3_aa: SVETLTGGRYEQF
d_call: TRBD1
clone_size: once
j_call: TRBJ2-1
v_call: TRBV29-1

cdr3_aa: ASSQTGTTGKETQY
d_call: .
clone_size: .
j_call: TRBJ2-5
v_call: TRBV6-6

cdr3_aa: ASSLTGWDTDTQY
d_call: .
clone_size: .
j_call: TRBJ2-3
v_call: TRBV7-9

cdr3_aa: ASSPGGVSNQPQH
d_call: .
clone_size: .
j_call: TRBJ1-5
v_call: TRBV5-1

cdr3_aa: ASSRTGGYNEQY
d_call: TRBD1
clone_size: .
j_call: TRBJ2-7
v_call: TRBV5-1

cdr3_aa: ASSARQNTEAF
d_call: .
clone_size: few
j_call: TRBJ1-1
v_call: TRBV9

cdr3_aa: ASSLARTPERNEQF
d_call: .
clone_size: .
j_call: TRBJ2-1
v_call: TRBV7-8

cdr3_aa: ASTNSAETQY
d_call: .
clone_size: .
j_call: TRBJ2-5
v_call: TRBV2

cdr3_aa: ATSRLAGGQETQY
d_call: TRBD2
clone_size: .
j_call: TRBJ2-5
v_call: TRBV27

cdr3_aa: SVYTGGVHEQY
d_call: .
clone_size: .
j_call: TRBJ2-7
v_call: TRBV29-1

cdr3_aa: ASSSGRGGSGSGEKLF
d_call: .
clone_size: .
j_call: TRBJ1-4
v_call: TRBV7-9

cdr3_aa: ASTVYGSSYNSPLH
d_call: .
clone_size: .
j_call: TRBJ1-6
v_call: TRBV5-4

cdr3_aa: ASALAGITGELF
d_call: TRBD2
clone_size: .
j_call: TRBJ2-2
v_call: TRBV23-1

cdr3_aa: ASGARGAGTEAF
d_call: TRBD1
clone_size: .
j_call: TRBJ1-1
v_call: TRBV28

cdr3_aa: ASSFRTGSNSPLH
d_call: .
clone_size: .
j_call: TRBJ1-6
v_call: TRBV5-4